The 25 T cell receptor beta chains below come from one sample, sequenced in a study of T cells in localized non-small cell lung cancer. Measured with immunoSEQ multiplex PCR; TCRdb has only the in-frame clones, and not every one. The data hold tens of thousands of clones, with approximately 90% observed a single time. Here the sequenced sample was peripheral blood, taken before any cancer treatment. The receptors were gathered from a woman aged 40 to 75 with stage I squamous cell lung carcinoma.

The chain has TRBV6-5 and TRBJ1-2; perhaps TRBD1 as D (6 bases). V lost 8 bases to trimming and J lost 8 bases, with 12 bases between them. Per the germline V gene, CDR1 is MNHEY and CDR2 is SVGAGI. The CDR3 runs to 11 residues. CDR3 sequence (DNA): TGTGCCAGCTCAGACAGGTGGGGCTACACCTTC. Its translation is CASSDRWGYTF.

The rearrangement links TRBV9 to TRBJ1-2, with no clear D. V was pared by 4 bases and J by 8 bases, with 12 bases between. There are 12 residues in the CDR3. Germline V gene lookup returns CDR1 SGDLS and CDR2 YYNGEE. CDR3 sequence: CASSTGSLGYTF. CDR3 bases: TGTGCCAGCAGCACGGGGAGTTTAGGCTACACCTTC. The full variable domain, in which reference TRBV9 and TRBJ1-2 provide the parts outside the CDR3, is DSGVTQTPKHLITATGQRVTLRCSPRSGDLSVYWYQQSLDQGLQFLIQYYNGEERAKGNILERFSAQQFPDLHSELNLSSLELGDSALYFCASSTGSLGYTFGSGTRLTVV.

The chain carries TRBV4-1 and TRBJ2-7, with D perhaps matching TRBD1 or TRBD2 (5 bases each). The length of the CDR3 is 14 residues. Germline lookup yields CDR1 MGHRA and CDR2 YSYEKL. V shed 3 bases and J shed 3 bases, with 12 bases lying between them. CDR3 bases: TGCGCCAGCAGCCACCGACAGACTAACTACGAGCAGTACTTC. Translation: CASSHRQTNYEQYF.

This clone has just one count. The gene calls are TRBV19 and TRBJ2-4; D is perhaps TRBD1 (6 bases). V gave up 7 bases and J gave up 7 bases, with 17 bases separating them. Germline values: CDR1 LNHDA, CDR2 SQIVND (reference sequence). The CDR3 sequence is 14 residues long. The CDR3 reads CASTPGSRGNIQYF. The DNA of the CDR3 is TGTGCCAGTACCCCAGGGTCTAGGGGGAACATTCAGTACTTC.

The chain is built from TRBV14 and TRBJ1-6, with a weak D call TRBD1 (6 bases). V was pared by 0 bases and J by 8 bases, with 11 bases between. Germline values: CDR1 SGHDN, CDR2 FVKESK. This CDR3 is built from 15 residues. CDR3 nucleotides: TGTGCCAGCAGCCAAGAACAGGGACACTATTCACCCCTCCACTTT. Translated, it gives CASSQEQGHYSPLHF. The full variable domain, with the rest looked up from reference TRBV14 and TRBJ1-6, is EAGVTQFPSHSVIEKGQTVTLRCDPISGHDNLYWYRRVMGKEIKFLLHFVKESKQDESGMPNNRFLAERTGGTYSTLKVQPAELEDSGVYFCASSQEQGHYSPLHFGNGTRLTVT.

The rearrangement links TRBV5-1 to TRBJ2-5; 13 bases line up with TRBD2. The CDR3 has 15 residues. CDR1 and CDR2 (germline): SGHRS, YFSETQ. V was clipped by 2 bases and J by 3 bases; unmatched bases: 1. CDR3 sequence reads: CASSLTSGGEETQYF. The DNA for the CDR3 is TGCGCCAGCAGCTTAACTAGCGGGGGGGAAGAGACCCAGTACTTC.

This sequence joins TRBV11-2 and TRBJ2-5; 8 nucleotides match TRBD2. CDR1 is SGHAT, CDR2 FQNNGV, per germline. CDR3 size: 14 residues. V shed 3 bases, J shed 2 bases, and the junction held 2 bases outside the gene matches. CDR3 region: CASSFRGGQETQYF. The CDR3 coding sequence is TGTGCCAGCAGCTTCCGGGGGGGACAAGAGACCCAGTACTTC. The full variable domain, with the rest looked up from reference TRBV11-2 and TRBJ2-5, is EAGVAQSPRYKIIEKRQSVAFWCNPISGHATLYWYQQILGQGPKLLIQFQNNGVVDDSQLPKDRFSAERLKGVDSTLKIQPAKLEDSAVYLCASSFRGGQETQYFGPGTRLLVL.

The V and J genes are TRBV30 and TRBJ1-1; D unresolved. Trimming removed 6 bases at V and 8 bases at J, with 4 bases between. Per the germline V gene, CDR1 is GTSNPN and CDR2 is SVGIG (reference sequence). The CDR3 spans 8 residues. The CDR3 reads CACAEAFF. Here the CDR3 DNA reads TGTGCCTGCGCAGAAGCTTTCTTT.

This chain joins TRBV7-6 and TRBJ2-3; 11 bases are shared with TRBD2. Germline values: CDR1 SGHVS, CDR2 FNYEAQ. The CDR3 consists of 17 residues. V gave up 1 base and J gave up 1 base; unmatched junction bases: 4. The CDR3 coding sequence is TGTGCCAGCAGCTTAGAACCACTAGCGGGAGGCACAGATACGCAGTATTTT. This translates into CASSLEPLAGGTDTQYF. Filled out from reference TRBV7-6 and TRBJ2-3, the complete variable domain reads GAGVSQSPRYKVTKRGQDVALRCDPISGHVSLYWYRQALGQGPEFLTYFNYEAQQDKSGLPNDRFSAERPEGSISTLTIQRTEQRDSAMYRCASSLEPLAGGTDTQYFGPGTRLTVL.

The chain joins TRBV5-1 to TRBJ2-7; D not resolved. Germline CDR1 is SGHRS and CDR2 is YFSETQ. V was cut by 8 bases and J by 3 bases, with 9 bases left in between. The CDR3 length is 11 residues. The CDR3 here is CASSRDYEQYF. CDR3 DNA: TGCGCCAGTTCAAGGGACTACGAGCAGTACTTC.

The rearrangement joins TRBV19 to TRBJ1-1, with 8 bases matching TRBD1. Germline values: CDR1 LNHDA, CDR2 SQIVND (reference sequence). The CDR3 loop spans 17 amino acids. Trimming took 1 base from V and 5 from J; bases not matched to a gene: 12. CDR3 protein: CASSIVRTGPRGTEAFF. The CDR3 nucleotides are TGTGCCAGTAGTATAGTGCGGACAGGGCCACGGGGGACTGAAGCTTTCTTT.

The CDR3 loop is CASGVGRSYEQYF. The CDR3 nucleotides are TGTGCCAGCGGGGTGGGGCGCTCCTACGAGCAGTACTTC. V usage is TRBV6-5 and J usage is TRBJ2-7; D possibly corresponds to TRBD1 (5 bases). This CDR3 is 13 amino acids long. Trimming removed 8 bases at V and 0 bases at J, with 11 bases between. Germline-derived CDR1 and CDR2 are MNHEY and SVGAGI.

In this sample, this clone turned up once. This chain connects TRBV12-5 to TRBJ1-1; possibly TRBD1 for D (5 bases). Germline CDR1 reads LGHNT; CDR2 reads FRNRAP. This CDR3 is 15 amino acids long. Trimming took 5 bases from V and 1 from J, leaving 14 bases between them. CDR3 sequence: CASGATGRRNTEAFF. The DNA of the CDR3 is TGTGCTAGTGGTGCGACGGGGCGACGGAACACTGAAGCTTTCTTT.

The V call is TRBV6-5, the J call TRBJ1-2; TRBD1 is a possible D gene (5 bases). V was shortened by 5 bases and J by 1 base, with 8 bases between the two germline ends. The CDR3 runs to 13 residues. CDR1 is MNHEY and CDR2 is SVGAGI in the germline V gene. CDR3 sequence reads: CASSRDSNYGYTF. As DNA, the CDR3 is TGTGCCAGCAGTCGAGACAGTAACTATGGCTACACCTTC.

This chain connects TRBV9 to TRBJ1-6, with 10 positions matching TRBD1. V lost 3 bases, J lost 8 bases, and 5 bases stayed unmatched. The CDR3 extends over 15 amino acids. CDR1 and CDR2 from the germline V gene are SGDLS and YYNGEE. The CDR3 region is CASSASGTGDSPLHF. CDR3 in DNA: TGTGCCAGCAGCGCGTCCGGGACAGGGGATTCACCCCTCCACTTT.

This clone was counted between two and nine times. The genes are TRBV2 and TRBJ1-6, with TRBD1 matching over 9 bases. The CDR3 is 14 residues long. V was clipped by 4 bases and J by 9 bases; unmatched bases: 4. Germline values: CDR1 SNHLY, CDR2 FYNNEI. The CDR3 is CASSVGQGLSPLHF. The CDR3 bases are TGTGCCAGCAGTGTCGGACAGGGGCTTTCACCCCTCCACTTT.

The chain combines TRBV30 with TRBJ2-7, with 10 bases lining up with TRBD2. CDR1 is GTSNPN and CDR2 is SVGIG in the germline V gene (reference sequence). V gave up 8 bases and J gave up 6 bases; unmatched junction bases: 10. The CDR3 sequence is 13 residues long. The CDR3 sequence is CAVRLAGVGEQYF. CDR3 DNA: TGTGCCGTCCGCCTAGCGGGGGTGGGCGAGCAGTACTTC.

The rearrangement uses TRBV30 and TRBJ2-7; D ambiguous. The CDR3 spans 12 residues. In germline, CDR1 is GTSNPN, CDR2 SVGIG (reference sequence). Trimming removed 4 bases from V and 3 bases from J, with 10 bases in between. The CDR3 region has the DNA TGTGCCTGGAACCGACTCGACTACGAGCAGTACTTC. Protein product: CAWNRLDYEQYF.

This chain links TRBV9 with TRBJ1-4; 7 positions match TRBD1. The CDR3 has 16 residues. CDR1 SGDLS and CDR2 YYNGEE come from the germline V gene. V shed 3 bases, J shed 4 bases, and the junction held 9 bases outside the gene matches. The CDR3 loop is CASSAGTALFNEKLFF. The CDR3 DNA reads TGTGCCAGCAGCGCCGGGACAGCCCTTTTTAATGAAAAACTGTTTTTT.

The CDR3 spells CASSRDVSGGYTF. DNA of the CDR3: TGTGCCAGCAGTCGGGACGTTTCGGGTGGCTACACCTTC. The V gene is TRBV6-5, the J gene TRBJ1-2; the D gene is possibly TRBD1 (5 bases). Trimming took 5 bases from V and 7 from J, leaving 14 bases between them. CDR1 is MNHEY, CDR2 SVGAGI, per germline. The CDR3 runs to 13 residues.

This clone was observed a single time. The chain carries TRBV6-5 and TRBJ2-1, with TRBD2 matching over 9 bases. This CDR3 spans 14 amino acids. Trimming at V came to 5 bases and at J to 4 bases, leaving 3 bases not matched to a gene. Per germline, CDR1 MNHEY and CDR2 SVGAGI. The CDR3 DNA follows: TGTGCCAGCAGTCTTAGCGGGAGATACAATGAGCAGTTCTTC. Translated, it gives CASSLSGRYNEQFF.

CDR3 nucleotides: TGTGCCAGCAGACGGGACGGGACCACTGAAGCTTTCTTT. Its translation: CASRRDGTTEAFF. The chain uses TRBV6-5 and TRBJ1-1, with a possible D match to TRBD1 (5 bases). The V gene lost 6 bases and the J gene lost 4 bases, with 12 bases spanning the gap. Germline V gene sequence: CDR1 MNHEY, CDR2 SVGAGI. This CDR3 is 13 amino acids long.

The rearrangement links TRBV29-1 to TRBJ1-3, with D unresolved. The V gene's germline CDR1 is SQVTM and CDR2 ANQGSEA. This CDR3 region has 13 residues. Deletions cut 0 bases from V and 4 bases from J, with 7 bases between. The CDR3 loop is CSVEEGRGNTIYF. The CDR3 DNA sequence: TGCAGCGTTGAAGAGGGCAGGGGAAACACCATATATTTT.

This chain connects TRBV4-1 to TRBJ2-5, with 12 bases matching TRBD2. CDR3 length: 16 amino acids. J was trimmed by 8 bases and V by 1 base; bases with no gene match: 8. Germline lookup yields CDR1 MGHRA and CDR2 YSYEKL. The CDR3 DNA reads as TGCGCCAGCAGCCAAGGGGCTAGCGGGGGGGCCGGTACCCAGTACTTC. As protein: CASSQGASGGAGTQYF.

This chain uses TRBV4-2 with TRBJ2-1; 12 bases align to TRBD2. Germline lookup yields CDR1 LGHNA and CDR2 YNFKEQ. This CDR3 is 17 amino acids long. The V gene end was trimmed by 5 bases and the J gene end by 7 bases; junction bases not matched to a gene: 12. CDR3: CASSLSGLAGGLNEQFF. In DNA, the CDR3 is TGTGCCAGCAGCTTAAGCGGGCTAGCGGGGGGGCTTAATGAGCAGTTCTTC.